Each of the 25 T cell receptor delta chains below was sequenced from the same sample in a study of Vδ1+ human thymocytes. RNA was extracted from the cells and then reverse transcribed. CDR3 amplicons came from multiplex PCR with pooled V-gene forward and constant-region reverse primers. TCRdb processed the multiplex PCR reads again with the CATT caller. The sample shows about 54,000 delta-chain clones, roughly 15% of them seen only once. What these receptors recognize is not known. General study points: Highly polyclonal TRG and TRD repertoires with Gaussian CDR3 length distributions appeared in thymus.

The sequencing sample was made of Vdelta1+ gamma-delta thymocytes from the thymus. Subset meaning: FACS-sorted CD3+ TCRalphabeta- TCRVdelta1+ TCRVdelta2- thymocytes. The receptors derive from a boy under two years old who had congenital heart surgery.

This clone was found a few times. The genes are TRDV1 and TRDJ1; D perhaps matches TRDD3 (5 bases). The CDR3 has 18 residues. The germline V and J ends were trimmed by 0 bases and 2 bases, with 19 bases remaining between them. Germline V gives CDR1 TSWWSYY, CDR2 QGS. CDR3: CALGELAQRRDFTDKLIF. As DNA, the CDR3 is TGTGCTCTTGGGGAACTAGCGCAGAGGAGGGATTTTACCGATAAACTCATCTTT.

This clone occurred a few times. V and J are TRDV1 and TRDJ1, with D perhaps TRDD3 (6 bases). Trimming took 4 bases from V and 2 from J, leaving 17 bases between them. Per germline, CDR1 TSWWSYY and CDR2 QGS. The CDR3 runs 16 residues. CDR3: CALGATYLTGTDKLIF. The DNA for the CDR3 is TGTGCTCTTGGGGCGACCTACCTTACTGGGACCGATAAACTCATCTTT.

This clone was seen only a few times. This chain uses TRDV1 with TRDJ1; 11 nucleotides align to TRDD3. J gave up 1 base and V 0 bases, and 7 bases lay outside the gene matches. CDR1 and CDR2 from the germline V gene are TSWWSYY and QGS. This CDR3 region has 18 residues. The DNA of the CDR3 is TGTGCTCTTGGGGAACTTCCCGGGTGGGGGATACGCACCGATAAACTCATCTTT. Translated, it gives CALGELPGWGIRTDKLIF.

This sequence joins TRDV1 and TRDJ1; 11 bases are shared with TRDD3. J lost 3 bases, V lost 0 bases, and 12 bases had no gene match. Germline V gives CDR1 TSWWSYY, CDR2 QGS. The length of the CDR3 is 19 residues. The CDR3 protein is CALGELNPMYWGIADKLIF. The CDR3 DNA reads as TGTGCTCTTGGGGAACTTAACCCCATGTACTGGGGGATAGCCGATAAACTCATCTTT.

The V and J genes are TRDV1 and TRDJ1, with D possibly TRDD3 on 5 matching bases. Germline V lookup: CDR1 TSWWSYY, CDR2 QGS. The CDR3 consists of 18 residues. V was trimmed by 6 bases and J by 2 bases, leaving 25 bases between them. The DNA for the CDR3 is TGTGCTCTTGGACGCGACAACCTGGGACGGCTGAAAACCGATAAACTCATCTTT. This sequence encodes CALGRDNLGRLKTDKLIF.

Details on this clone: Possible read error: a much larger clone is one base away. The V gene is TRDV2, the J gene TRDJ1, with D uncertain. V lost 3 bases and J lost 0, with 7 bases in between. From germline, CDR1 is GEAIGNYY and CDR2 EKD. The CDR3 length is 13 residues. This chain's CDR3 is CACDLPYTDKLIF. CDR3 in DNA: TGTGCCTGTGACCTCCCGTACACCGATAAACTCATCTTT.

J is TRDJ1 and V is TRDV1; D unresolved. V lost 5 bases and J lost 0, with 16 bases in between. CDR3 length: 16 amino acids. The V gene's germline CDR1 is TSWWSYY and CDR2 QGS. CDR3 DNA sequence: TGTGCTCTTGGGTTCAGGCCCCACCCGGACACCGATAAACTCATCTTT. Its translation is CALGFRPHPDTDKLIF.

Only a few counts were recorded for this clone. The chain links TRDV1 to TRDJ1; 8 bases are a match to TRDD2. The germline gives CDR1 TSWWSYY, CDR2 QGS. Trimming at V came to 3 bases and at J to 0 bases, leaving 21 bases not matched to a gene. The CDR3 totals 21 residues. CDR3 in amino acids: CALGELLPSGIASQYTDKLIF. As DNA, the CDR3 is TGTGCTCTTGGGGAGCTCCTTCCTAGCGGGATCGCATCGCAGTACACCGATAAACTCATCTTT.

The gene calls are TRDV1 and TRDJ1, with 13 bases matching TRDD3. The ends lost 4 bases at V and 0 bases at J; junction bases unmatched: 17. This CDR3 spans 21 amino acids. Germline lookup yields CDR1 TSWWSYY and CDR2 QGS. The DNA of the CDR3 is TGTGCTCTTGGGGGCTTGTTGACGGCGGACTGGGGGATACGCAACACCGATAAACTCATCTTT. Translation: CALGGLLTADWGIRNTDKLIF.

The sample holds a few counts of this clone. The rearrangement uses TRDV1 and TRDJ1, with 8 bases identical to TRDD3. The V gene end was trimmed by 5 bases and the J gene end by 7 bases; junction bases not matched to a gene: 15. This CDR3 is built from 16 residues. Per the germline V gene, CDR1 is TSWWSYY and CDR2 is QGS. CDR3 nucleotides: TGTGCTCTTGGGCAGCAATCGGGATACGGGTTGGGTAAACTCATCTTT. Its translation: CALGQQSGYGLGKLIF.

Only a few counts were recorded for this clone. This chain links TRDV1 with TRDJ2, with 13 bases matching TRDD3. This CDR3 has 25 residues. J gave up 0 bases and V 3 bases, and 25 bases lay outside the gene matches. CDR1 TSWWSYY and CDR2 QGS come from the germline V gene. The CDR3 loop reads CALGDTFLPKINWGIRETLTAQLFF. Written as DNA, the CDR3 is TGTGCTCTTGGGGACACCTTCCTACCGAAGATAAACTGGGGGATACGGGAAACTTTGACAGCACAACTCTTCTTT.

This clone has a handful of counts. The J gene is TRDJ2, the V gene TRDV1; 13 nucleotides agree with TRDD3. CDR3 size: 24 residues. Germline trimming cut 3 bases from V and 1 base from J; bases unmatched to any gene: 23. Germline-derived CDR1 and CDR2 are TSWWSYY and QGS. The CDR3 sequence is CALGEWNPVRHTGGYAGLTAQLFF. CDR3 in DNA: TGTGCTCTTGGGGAGTGGAACCCGGTACGTCACACTGGGGGATACGCGGGTTTGACAGCACAACTCTTCTTT.

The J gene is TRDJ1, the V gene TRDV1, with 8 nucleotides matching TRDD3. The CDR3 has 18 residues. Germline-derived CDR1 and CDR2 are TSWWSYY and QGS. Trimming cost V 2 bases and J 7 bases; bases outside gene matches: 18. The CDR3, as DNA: TGTGCTCTTGGGGAAAATCCAGGGAGTCTACTTGGGGATACTAAACTCATCTTT. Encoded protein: CALGENPGSLLGDTKLIF.

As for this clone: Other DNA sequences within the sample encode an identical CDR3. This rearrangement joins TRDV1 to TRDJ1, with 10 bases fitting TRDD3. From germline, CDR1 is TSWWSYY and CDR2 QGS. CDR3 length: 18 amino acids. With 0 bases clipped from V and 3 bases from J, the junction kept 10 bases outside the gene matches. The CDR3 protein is CALGELFRPGDTPDKLIF. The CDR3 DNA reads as TGTGCTCTTGGGGAACTCTTCCGGCCGGGGGATACGCCCGATAAACTCATCTTT.

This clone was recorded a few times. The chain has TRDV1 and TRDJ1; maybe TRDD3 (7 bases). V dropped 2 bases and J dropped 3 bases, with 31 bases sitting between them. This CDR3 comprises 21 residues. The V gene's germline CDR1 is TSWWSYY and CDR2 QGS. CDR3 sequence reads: CALGEGQYDLPRSWGADKLIF. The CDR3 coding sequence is TGTGCTCTTGGGGAAGGGCAATACGACCTTCCCCGAAGCTGGGGGGCCGATAAACTCATCTTT.

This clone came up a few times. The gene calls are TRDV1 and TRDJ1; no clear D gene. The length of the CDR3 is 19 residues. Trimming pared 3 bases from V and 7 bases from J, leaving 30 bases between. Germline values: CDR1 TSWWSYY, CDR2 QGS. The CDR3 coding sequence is TGTGCTCTTGGGGACACGTCTACCCCCGTACTGTGCCCCCCGGGTAAACTCATCTTT. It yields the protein CALGDTSTPVLCPPGKLIF.

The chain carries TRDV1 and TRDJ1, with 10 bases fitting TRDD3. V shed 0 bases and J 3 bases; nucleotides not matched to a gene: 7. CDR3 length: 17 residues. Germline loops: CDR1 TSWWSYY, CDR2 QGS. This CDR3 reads CALGELSGGIRPDKLIF. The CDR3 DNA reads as TGTGCTCTTGGGGAACTATCGGGGGGGATACGCCCCGATAAACTCATCTTT.

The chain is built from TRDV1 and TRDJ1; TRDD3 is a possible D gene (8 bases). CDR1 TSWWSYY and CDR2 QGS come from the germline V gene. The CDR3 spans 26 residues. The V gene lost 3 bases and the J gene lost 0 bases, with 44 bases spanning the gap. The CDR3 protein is CALGDTPSSELSKILGVTLYTDKLIF. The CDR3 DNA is TGTGCTCTTGGGGACACCCCTTCCTCGGAGCTTAGTAAGATACTGGGGGTTACCCTGTACACCGATAAACTCATCTTT.

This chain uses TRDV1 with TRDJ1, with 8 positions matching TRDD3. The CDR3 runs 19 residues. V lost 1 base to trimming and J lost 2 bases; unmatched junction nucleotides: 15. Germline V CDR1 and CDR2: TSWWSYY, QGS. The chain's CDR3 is CALGEPPPVLGVRTDKLIF. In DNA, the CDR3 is TGTGCTCTTGGGGAACCCCCGCCGGTACTGGGGGTAAGGACCGATAAACTCATCTTT.

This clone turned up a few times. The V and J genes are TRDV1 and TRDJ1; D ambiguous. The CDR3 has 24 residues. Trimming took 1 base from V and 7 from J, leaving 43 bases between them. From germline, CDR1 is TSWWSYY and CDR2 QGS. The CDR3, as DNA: TGTGCTCTTGGGGAACCCCCCCGATCGTGGACCCACGTGGTCTATACCGGGCTGGAAGGTAAACTCATCTTT. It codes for CALGEPPRSWTHVVYTGLEGKLIF.

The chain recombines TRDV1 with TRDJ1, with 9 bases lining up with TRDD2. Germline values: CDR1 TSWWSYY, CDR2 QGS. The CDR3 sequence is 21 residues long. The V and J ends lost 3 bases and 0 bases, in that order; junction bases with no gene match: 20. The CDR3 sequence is CALGDRDKAFLRVADTDKLIF. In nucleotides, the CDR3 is TGTGCTCTTGGGGATCGTGACAAGGCCTTCCTACGGGTGGCTGACACCGATAAACTCATCTTT.

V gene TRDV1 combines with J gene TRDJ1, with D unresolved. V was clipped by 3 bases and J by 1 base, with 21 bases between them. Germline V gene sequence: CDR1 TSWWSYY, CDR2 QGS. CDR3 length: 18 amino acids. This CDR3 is CALGDPSTLGRCTDKLIF. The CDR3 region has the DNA TGTGCTCTTGGGGATCCCTCCACTCTAGGACGCTGCACCGATAAACTCATCTTT.

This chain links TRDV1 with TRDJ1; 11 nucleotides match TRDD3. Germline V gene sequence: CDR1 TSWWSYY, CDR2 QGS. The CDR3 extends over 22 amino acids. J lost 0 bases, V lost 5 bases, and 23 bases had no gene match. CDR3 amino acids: CALGNLFLLGDRRDENTDKLIF. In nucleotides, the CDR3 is TGTGCTCTTGGGAATCTATTCCTACTGGGGGATAGACGAGATGAAAACACCGATAAACTCATCTTT.

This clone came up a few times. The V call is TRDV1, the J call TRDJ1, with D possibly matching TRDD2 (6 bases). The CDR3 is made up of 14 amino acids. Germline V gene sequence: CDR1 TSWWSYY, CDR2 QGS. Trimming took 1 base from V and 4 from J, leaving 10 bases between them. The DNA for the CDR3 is TGTGCTCTTGGGGAACCTTCCTTTTTCGATAAACTCATCTTT. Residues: CALGEPSFFDKLIF.

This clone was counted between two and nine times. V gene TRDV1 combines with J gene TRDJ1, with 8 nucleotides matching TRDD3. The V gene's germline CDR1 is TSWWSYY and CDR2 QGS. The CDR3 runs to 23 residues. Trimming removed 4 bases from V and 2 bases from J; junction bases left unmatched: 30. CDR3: CALGALRAGRSYWGPRRTDKLIF. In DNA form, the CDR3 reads TGTGCTCTTGGGGCACTTCGGGCCGGAAGGTCTTACTGGGGGCCCCGTAGGACCGATAAACTCATCTTT.